The 8 T cell receptor beta chains below come from one sample, sequenced in a study of T cells in Graves' hyperthyroidism and ophthalmopathy. TCR beta CDR3 sequences were amplified from RNA transcripts. First-round RT-PCR targeting the TCR CDR3 was performed with the HTBI primer set. TCRdb redid the calling of the multiplex PCR reads with MiXCR, one entry per CDR3 protein. The sample yields over 500,000 distinct CDR3 sequences, 40% to 50% seen once. The sequenced material came from peripheral blood or thyroid tissue (not recorded which). The origin of the receptors is an adult woman with Graves' disease, either hyperthyroidism or ophthalmopathy (not recorded which).

The chain is built from TRBV14 and TRBJ1-2, with no clear D. Germline V gives CDR1 SGHDN, CDR2 FVKESK. V was pared by 6 bases and J by 0 bases, with 11 bases between. The CDR3 covers 14 residues. Here the CDR3 reads CASSPQNTNYGYTF. For the CDR3, the DNA is TGTGCCAGCAGTCCCCAAAATACTAACTATGGCTACACCTTC.

As regards this clonotype: Germline and junction disagree at one end, which may indicate a read error. The CDR3 DNA reads TGTGCCAGCAGCCGACTAGCCTACGAGCAGCACTTC. Translated, it gives CASSRLAYEQHF. The chain links TRBV5-6 to TRBJ2-7, with 7 bases lining up with TRBD2. CDR1 is SGHDT and CDR2 is YYEEEE in the germline V gene. This CDR3 spans 12 amino acids.

As for this clonotype: A much larger clone lies one base from this, so it may be a read error. The gene calls are TRBV6-6 and TRBJ2-2; D is possibly TRBD2 (5 bases). The CDR3 runs 13 residues. The germline V gene encodes CDR1 MNHNY and CDR2 SVGAGI (reference sequence). The CDR3 region is CASSYPATGELLF. The CDR3 coding sequence is TGTGCCAGCAGTTACCCGGCCACCGGGGAGCTGCTTTTT.

The table lists this clonotype with many counts. The genes are TRBV2 and TRBJ1-1, with D maybe TRBD1 (5 bases). The CDR3 contains 17 residues. CDR1 and CDR2 from the germline V gene are SNHLY and FYNNEI. V was trimmed by 1 base and J by 1 base, leaving 16 bases between them. CDR3 nucleotides: TGTGCCAGCAGTGAAGATCCGAACAGGAGGGGGAACACTGAAGCTTTCTTT. Amino acid sequence: CASSEDPNRRGNTEAFF.

The V gene is TRBV7-2, the J gene TRBJ1-2; D gene unclear. In germline, CDR1 is SGHTA, CDR2 FQGNSA. The CDR3 consists of 13 residues. V was clipped by 4 bases and J by 5 bases, with 11 bases between them. The CDR3: CASSSAFEYGYTF. CDR3 coding DNA: TGTGCCAGCAGCTCCGCCTTCGAATATGGCTACACCTTC.

The chain is built from TRBV5-6 and TRBJ1-5; no firm D call. The germline gives CDR1 SGHDT, CDR2 YYEEEE. V gave up 0 bases and J gave up 11 bases, with 12 bases separating them. The CDR3 totals 13 residues. The CDR3 loop reads CASSLVRVETQHF. The CDR3 region has the DNA TGTGCCAGCAGCTTGGTCCGGGTTGAGACCCAGCATTTT.

In its sample, this clonotype was seen many times. V and J are TRBV20-1 and TRBJ2-5; D is ambiguous. Germline values: CDR1 DFQATT, CDR2 SNEGSKA (reference sequence). Trimming cost V 1 base and J 5 bases, with 11 bases left between them. The CDR3 runs 13 residues. The CDR3, as DNA: TGCAGTGCTAGAGCACCAACCGGGGAGACCCAGTACTTC. Protein sequence: CSARAPTGETQYF.

A remark on this clonotype: The junction and the germline gene differ at one end; a read error may be behind it. The rearrangement joins TRBV7-9 to TRBJ2-7, with TRBD1 matching over 10 bases. Germline CDR1 reads SEHNR; CDR2 reads FQNEAQ (reference sequence). The CDR3 has 16 amino acids. CDR3 protein: CASSQDLGTGDHEQYF. The CDR3 DNA sequence: TGCGCCAGCAGCCAAGACCTCGGGACAGGGGATCACGAGCAGTACTTC.